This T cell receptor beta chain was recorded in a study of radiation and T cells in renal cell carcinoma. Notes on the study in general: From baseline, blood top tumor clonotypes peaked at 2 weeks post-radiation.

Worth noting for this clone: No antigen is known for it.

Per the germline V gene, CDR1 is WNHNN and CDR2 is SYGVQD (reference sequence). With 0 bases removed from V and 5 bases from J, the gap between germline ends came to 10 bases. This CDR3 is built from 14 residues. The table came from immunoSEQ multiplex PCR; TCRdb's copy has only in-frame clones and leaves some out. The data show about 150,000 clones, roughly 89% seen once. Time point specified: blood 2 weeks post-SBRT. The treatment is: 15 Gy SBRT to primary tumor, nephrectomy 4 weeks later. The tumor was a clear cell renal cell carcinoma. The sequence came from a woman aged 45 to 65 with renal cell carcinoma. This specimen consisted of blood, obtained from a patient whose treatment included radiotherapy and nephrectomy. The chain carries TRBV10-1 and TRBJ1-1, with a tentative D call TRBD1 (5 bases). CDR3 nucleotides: TGCGCCAGCAGTGAGTCGATAGCAGGGACTGAAGCTTTCTTT. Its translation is CASSESIAGTEAFF.